These 29 T cell receptor beta chains originate from one sample sequenced in a study of blood T cell repertoires in COVID-19. Clones were sequenced by immunoSEQ multiplex PCR, and TCRdb holds only the in-frame ones, with some missing. The sample records 200,000 to 300,000 clones, roughly nine tenths being singletons. Sequencing was done on a sample of peripheral blood. Receptors originate from a man between 60 and 75 years old who had recovered from COVID-19.

The chain joins TRBV4-2 to TRBJ2-3, with 9 positions matching TRBD2. Germline CDR1 LGHNA, CDR2 YNFKEQ. CDR3 length equals 17 residues. Germline trimming cut 3 bases from V and 5 bases from J; bases unmatched to any gene: 12. CDR3 sequence reads: CASSHGLSGGNGDTQYF. The CDR3, as DNA: TGTGCCAGCAGCCATGGCCTTAGCGGGGGAAACGGAGATACGCAGTATTTT.

This chain links TRBV6-5 with TRBJ1-2; TRBD1 aligns across 7 bases. With V trimmed by 6 bases and J by 2 bases, 9 bases remained unmatched. This CDR3 has 15 amino acids. CDR1 and CDR2 (germline): MNHEY, SVGAGI. This chain's CDR3 is CASSRGGDRNYGYTF. CDR3 bases: TGTGCCAGCAGCCGGGGCGGGGACAGAAACTATGGCTACACCTTC.

This chain uses TRBV21-1 with TRBJ2-4; no DNA check was done on the table's D call, TRBD2. TRBV21-1 represents a pseudogene. The CDR3 totals 16 residues. The DNA for the CDR3 is TGTGCCAGCAGCAAAGTGATGGTAGTAGCCAAAAACATTCAGTACTTC. Its protein product is CASSKVMVVAKNIQYF.

The chain recombines TRBV18 with TRBJ1-1, with D hard to call. CDR1 is KGHSH and CDR2 is LQKENI in the germline V gene. V lost 9 bases to trimming and J lost 0 bases, with 11 bases between them. The CDR3 runs to 13 residues. For the CDR3, the DNA is TGTGCCAGTCGAGAATCTCTGAACACTGAAGCTTTCTTT. Its translation: CASRESLNTEAFF.

The V and J genes are TRBV6-4 and TRBJ2-1; D is uncertain. Trimming took off 2 bases at V and 5 bases at J, with 13 bases between the two ends. This CDR3 contains 15 residues. The V gene's germline CDR1 is MRHNA and CDR2 SNTAGT. The CDR3 region is CASSDPSLTHNEQFF. CDR3 DNA: TGTGCCAGCAGTGACCCGTCCCTAACCCACAATGAGCAGTTCTTC.

This clone was seen at least ten times. This chain links TRBV3-1 (or the pseudogene TRBV3-2) with TRBJ2-4; tentative D call: TRBD2 (5 bases). Germline CDR1 reads LGHDT; CDR2 reads YNNKEL (reference sequence). This CDR3 has 15 amino acids. Deletions cut 0 bases from V and 6 bases from J, with 12 bases between. CDR3 amino acids: CASSQESEGLNIQYF. As DNA, the CDR3 is TGTGCCAGCAGCCAAGAGTCAGAGGGCTTAAACATTCAGTACTTC.

The chain couples TRBV10-3 to TRBJ2-3, with 10 bases matching TRBD2. Looked up from germline, CDR1 is ENHRY and CDR2 is SYGVKD. This CDR3 is 11 amino acids long. The DNA of the CDR3 is TGTGCTATAGCGGGGGGAGATACGCAGTATTTT. The encoded protein is CAIAGGDTQYF.

Remarks on this clone: One end of the junction varies from germline; a read error may be responsible. The chain recombines TRBV24-1 with TRBJ1-2, with TRBD1 matching 7 bases. The germline CDR1 and CDR2 sequences are KGHDR and SFDVKD. There are 13 residues in the CDR3. The CDR3 sequence is CAASTGQDYGYTF. CDR3 in DNA: TGTGCCGCCAGCACAGGACAGGACTATGGCTACACCTTC.

The chain uses TRBV10-3 and TRBJ2-2, with 10 bases identical to TRBD1. This CDR3 has 18 residues. V was pared by 10 bases and J by 1 base, with 15 bases of the junction left unmatched. The V gene's germline CDR1 is ENHRY and CDR2 SYGVKD. The CDR3 DNA sequence: TGTGCCACCAAACGGGACAGGGGTGGCCTAATGAACACCGGGGAGCTGTTTTTT. Translating it yields CATKRDRGGLMNTGELFF.

V and J are TRBV3-1 (or the pseudogene TRBV3-2) and TRBJ2-2; D is perhaps TRBD2 (5 bases). Germline values: CDR1 LGHDT, CDR2 YNNKEL (reference sequence). This CDR3 has 15 amino acids. Trimming took 3 bases from V and 2 from J, leaving 10 bases between them. In nucleotides, the CDR3 is TGTGCCAGCAGCCAGCGGACGGGAAACACCGGGGAGCTGTTTTTT. Translated, it gives CASSQRTGNTGELFF.

This rearrangement joins TRBV9 to TRBJ2-3; weak D call: TRBD1 (6 bases). The length of the CDR3 is 15 residues. Per germline, CDR1 SGDLS and CDR2 YYNGEE. V gave up 1 base and J gave up 1 base, with 10 bases separating them. CDR3 loop: CASSVYTGRTDTQYF. Here the CDR3 DNA reads TGTGCCAGCAGCGTATACACAGGGCGCACAGATACGCAGTATTTT. The entire variable domain, with the rest obtained from reference TRBV9 and TRBJ2-3, is as follows: DSGVTQTPKHLITATGQRVTLRCSPRSGDLSVYWYQQSLDQGLQFLIQYYNGEERAKGNILERFSAQQFPDLHSELNLSSLELGDSALYFCASSVYTGRTDTQYFGPGTRLTVL.

This clone turned up a few times. This chain connects TRBV7-2 to TRBJ1-6, with D unclear. Germline V gene sequence: CDR1 SGHTA, CDR2 FQGNSA. The CDR3 has 14 residues. Deletions cut 1 base from V and 3 bases from J, with 4 bases between. CDR3 DNA sequence: TGTGCCAGCAGCTTAGACGGCTATAATTCACCCCTCCACTTT. Residues: CASSLDGYNSPLHF.

Concerning this clone: This same CDR3 is encoded by further DNA sequences in the sample. The chain combines TRBV18 with TRBJ1-2; TRBD1 agrees at 8 bases. The V segment lost 3 bases and the J segment 3 bases; nucleotides outside the gene matches: 0. Germline CDR1 KGHSH, CDR2 LQKENI. CDR3 size: 13 residues. The CDR3 DNA follows: TGTGCCAGCTCACCGACAGGGGACTATGGCTACACCTTC. Residues: CASSPTGDYGYTF.

This chain uses TRBV5-1 with TRBJ1-4; 7 positions agree with TRBD1. This CDR3 has 18 amino acids. The trim removed 4 bases at V and 6 bases at J, leaving 18 bases unmatched. Germline lookup yields CDR1 SGHRS and CDR2 YFSETQ. This CDR3 reads CASSPLTGPAVFYEKLFF. The CDR3 DNA follows: TGCGCCAGCAGCCCCCTGACAGGGCCTGCAGTTTTTTATGAAAAACTGTTTTTT.

The gene calls are TRBV29-1 and TRBJ1-1; TRBD1 might be the D (5 bases). The CDR3 extends over 12 amino acids. CDR1 SQVTM and CDR2 ANQGSEA come from the germline V gene. The V end lost 4 bases, the J end lost 4 bases, and 10 bases lay between the germline ends. The CDR3 spells CSVAAGPTEAFF. CDR3 nucleotide sequence: TGCAGCGTTGCGGCGGGGCCCACTGAAGCTTTCTTT.

The chain recombines TRBV30 with TRBJ1-1, with 10 bases fitting TRBD1. Germline trimming cut 2 bases from V and 5 bases from J; bases unmatched to any gene: 8. The CDR3 has 15 residues. CDR1 and CDR2 from the germline V gene are GTSNPN and SVGIG (reference sequence). CDR3 loop: CAWSPLGGQGTEAFF. The CDR3 DNA is TGTGCCTGGAGTCCGCTCGGGGGACAGGGGACTGAAGCTTTCTTT. Filled out from reference TRBV30 and TRBJ1-1, the complete variable domain reads SQTIHQWPATLVQPVGSPLSLECTVEGTSNPNLYWYRQAAGRGLQLLFYSVGIGQISSEVPQNLSASRPQDRQFILSSKKLLLSDSGFYLCAWSPLGGQGTEAFFGQGTRLTVV.

The chain couples TRBV6-5 to TRBJ1-2, with a weak D call TRBD1 (5 bases). CDR3 length: 13 amino acids. The V end was cut by 5 bases, the J end by 2 bases, with 9 bases between. The V gene's germline CDR1 is MNHEY and CDR2 SVGAGI. The CDR3 DNA reads as TGTGCCAGCAGTCCGACAGTGAACTATGGCTACACCTTC. It codes for CASSPTVNYGYTF.

The chain recombines TRBV28 with TRBJ2-7; perhaps TRBD2 as D (5 bases). The CDR3 contains 16 residues. The V and J ends lost 2 bases and 3 bases respectively, with 17 bases between them. The germline CDR1 and CDR2 sequences are MDHEN and SYDVKM. The CDR3 DNA reads TGTGCCAGCAGTTTAAGGCCTTCCGGGGAGTACTACGAGCAGTACTTC. The encoded protein is CASSLRPSGEYYEQYF.

The rearrangement links TRBV11-3 to TRBJ2-3; 7 bases line up with TRBD2. The V gene end was trimmed by 3 bases and the J gene end by 4 bases; junction bases not matched to a gene: 4. The CDR3 length is 14 residues. The V gene's germline CDR1 is SGHNT and CDR2 YENEEA. CDR3 residues: CASSFGGGADTQYF. The CDR3 coding sequence is TGTGCCAGCAGCTTTGGTGGGGGGGCAGATACGCAGTATTTT.

The chain uses TRBV10-3 and TRBJ1-5; D uncertain. CDR1 is ENHRY, CDR2 SYGVKD, per germline. This CDR3 region has 15 residues. Trimming left V 5 bases short and J 1 base short, with 12 bases between. The chain's CDR3 is CAISQKAGSNQPQHF. The CDR3 DNA follows: TGTGCCATCAGTCAGAAAGCGGGGAGCAATCAGCCCCAGCATTTT.

The V and J genes are TRBV28 and TRBJ1-5; the D gene is possibly TRBD1 (6 bases). CDR3 size: 15 residues. Per germline, CDR1 MDHEN and CDR2 SYDVKM. Trimming took 3 bases from V and 3 from J, leaving 12 bases between them. The DNA for the CDR3 is TGTGCCAGCAGTTTTCACCGGGACAACAATCAGCCCCAGCATTTT. It translates to CASSFHRDNNQPQHF. Based on the CDR3 plus reference TRBV28 and TRBJ1-5, the full variable domain is DVKVTQSSRYLVKRTGEKVFLECVQDMDHENMFWYRQDPGLGLRLIYFSYDVKMKEKGDIPEGYSVSREKKERFSLILESASTNQTSMYLCASSFHRDNNQPQHFGDGTRLSIL.

This clone showed up just once. The chain employs TRBV5-1 and TRBJ2-3, with 7 bases aligning to TRBD1. Germline V gives CDR1 SGHRS, CDR2 YFSETQ. The CDR3 is 15 residues long. After removal of 3 bases from V and 2 bases from J, the junction contained 6 bases not matched to a gene. The DNA of the CDR3 is TGCGCCAGCAGCTCTACAGGGGCCAACACAGATACGCAGTATTTT. Translation: CASSSTGANTDTQYF.

This clone was recorded only once. The V and J genes are TRBV18 and TRBJ2-7, with D uncertain. The CDR3 runs 14 residues. Germline values: CDR1 KGHSH, CDR2 LQKENI. V lost 2 bases, J lost 3 bases, and 11 bases lay in between. In nucleotides, the CDR3 is TGTGCCAGCTCACCAGGTAGGCGGTACTACGAGCAGTACTTC. It codes for CASSPGRRYYEQYF.

V gene TRBV28 combines with J gene TRBJ2-1; 10 positions match TRBD2. This CDR3 region has 14 residues. Germline CDR1 MDHEN, CDR2 SYDVKM. V lost 8 bases to trimming and J lost 2 bases; unmatched junction nucleotides: 3. CDR3 residues: CASATSGTYNEQFF. The DNA for the CDR3 is TGTGCCAGCGCTACTAGCGGGACCTACAATGAGCAGTTCTTC.

V usage is TRBV9 and J usage is TRBJ1-1; D is unresolved. The CDR3 spans 14 residues. Germline V gene data show CDR1 as SGDLS and CDR2 as YYNGEE. V was pared by 7 bases and J by 4 bases, with 17 bases between. The CDR3 region is CASRRFDLGTEAFF. The CDR3 coding sequence is TGTGCCAGCCGGAGATTCGATTTGGGCACTGAAGCTTTCTTT.

The count of this clone is one. The gene calls are TRBV18 and TRBJ2-5; 7 bases are shared with TRBD2. In germline, CDR1 is KGHSH, CDR2 LQKENI. Trimming removed 2 bases from V and 1 base from J; junction bases left unmatched: 4. The CDR3 is made up of 15 amino acids. DNA for the CDR3: TGTGCCAGCTCACCATTTGGCGGGGGCCAAGAGACCCAGTACTTC. Translation: CASSPFGGGQETQYF.

The genes are TRBV6-5 and TRBJ1-2; D is perhaps TRBD1 (6 bases). Trimming cost V 6 bases and J 2 bases, with 10 bases left between them. Germline lookup yields CDR1 MNHEY and CDR2 SVGAGI. The CDR3 loop spans 13 amino acids. The CDR3 DNA sequence: TGTGCCAGCAGGAAGGACAGCAACTATGGCTACACCTTC. This translates into CASRKDSNYGYTF.

The sample holds a few counts of this clone. The chain joins TRBV13 to TRBJ1-6; weak D call: TRBD1 (6 bases). CDR3 length equals 15 residues. The V end was cut by 6 bases, the J end by 3 bases, with 12 bases between. Germline V gene sequence: CDR1 PRHDT, CDR2 FYEKMQ (reference sequence). The CDR3 loop is CASRGGQNYNSPLHF. The CDR3 nucleotides are TGTGCCAGCAGGGGTGGACAGAACTATAATTCACCCCTCCACTTT.

This clone was detected a few times. The chain employs TRBV7-7 and TRBJ2-2; 8 nucleotides line up with TRBD1. V shed 6 bases and J 5 bases; nucleotides not matched to a gene: 5. Germline V CDR1 and CDR2: SSHAT, FNYEAQ (reference sequence). The CDR3 has 14 amino acids. CDR3 residues: CASSSTGGTGELFF. DNA of the CDR3: TGTGCCAGCAGTTCTACAGGGGGGACCGGGGAGCTGTTTTTT.